This entry lists 20 T cell receptor beta chains sequenced from one sample in a study of blood T cell repertoires in COVID-19. This table comes from immunoSEQ multiplex PCR, and its TCRdb copy is limited to in-frame clones, with some not included. The sample lists around 500,000 clones, approximately 83% occurring once. The sample taken for sequencing was peripheral blood. The origin of the receptors is a human donor in a cohort sampled during active COVID-19.

CDR3 protein: CASSFGRGSSYEQYF. The CDR3 nucleotides are TGTGCCAGCAGTTTTGGGAGGGGGAGCTCCTACGAGCAGTACTTC. The genes are TRBV28 and TRBJ2-7; D possibly corresponds to TRBD2 (7 bases). Germline V gene data show CDR1 as MDHEN and CDR2 as SYDVKM. The CDR3 covers 15 residues. The germline V and J ends were trimmed by 3 bases and 0 bases, with 12 bases remaining between them.

This sequence joins TRBV7-2 and TRBJ2-7, with D hard to call. Germline V lookup: CDR1 SGHTA, CDR2 FQGNSA. CDR3 length: 15 residues. V dropped 3 bases and J dropped 1 base, with 13 bases sitting between them. Here the CDR3 reads CASSLAASRSYEQYF. The CDR3 region has the DNA TGTGCCAGCAGCTTGGCGGCGTCGCGTTCCTACGAGCAGTACTTC. The full variable domain, in which reference TRBV7-2 and TRBJ2-7 provide the parts outside the CDR3, is GAGVSQSPSNKVTEKGKDVELRCDPISGHTALYWYRQSLGQGLEFLIYFQGNSAPDKSGLPSDRFSAERTGGSVSTLTIQRTQQEDSAVYLCASSLAASRSYEQYFGPGTRLTVT.

This clone showed up just a few times. The V call is TRBV2, the J call TRBJ1-5; a weak D match, TRBD1 (6 bases). The CDR3 totals 15 residues. Between the trimmed V and J ends, which lost 5 bases and 3 bases, there was a span of 14 bases. CDR1 is SNHLY, CDR2 FYNNEI, per germline. CDR3 bases: TGTGCCAGCAGTTTACAGGGTAGGATCAATCAGCCCCAGCATTTT. Translation gives CASSLQGRINQPQHF.

This clone was seen a single time. The rearrangement links TRBV11-3 to TRBJ2-1; weak D call: TRBD1 (5 bases). This CDR3 region has 12 residues. CDR1 and CDR2 from the germline V gene are SGHNT and YENEEA. Between the trimmed V and J ends, which lost 1 base and 7 bases, there was a span of 5 bases. The CDR3 coding sequence is TGTGCCAGCAGCTTAGCAGGGAATGAGCAGTTCTTC. Translating it yields CASSLAGNEQFF.

The chain couples TRBV5-1 to TRBJ1-1; D unresolved. Trimming removed 7 bases from V and 4 bases from J, with 14 bases in between. The germline gives CDR1 SGHRS, CDR2 YFSETQ. The CDR3 has 13 residues. CDR3 region: CASGQGRGTEAFF. In DNA form, the CDR3 reads TGCGCCAGCGGTCAAGGCCGGGGCACTGAAGCTTTCTTT.

This sequence joins TRBV19 and TRBJ2-2; D may be TRBD1 (5 bases). The ends were cut back, 7 bases at V and 0 bases at J, with 18 bases in the middle. The CDR3 has 17 amino acids. The V gene's germline CDR1 is LNHDA and CDR2 SQIVND (reference sequence). The CDR3 DNA follows: TGTGCCAGTAACAAGCTAGGGGCCGACGCGAACACCGGGGAGCTGTTTTTT. Translating it yields CASNKLGADANTGELFF.

The chain joins TRBV5-4 to TRBJ1-2, with 10 bases matching TRBD1. Germline assignment: CDR1 SGHNT and CDR2 YYREEE (reference sequence). The junction had 3 bases not matched to a gene; V was cut back by 2 bases and J by 2 bases. The CDR3 is 15 amino acids. The DNA of the CDR3 is TGTGCCAGCAGCTTAGGGGGACAGGGGAACTATGGCTACACCTTC. It yields the protein CASSLGGQGNYGYTF.

This chain joins TRBV28 and TRBJ2-1; D remains ambiguous. The CDR3 extends over 14 amino acids. Germline V CDR1 and CDR2: MDHEN, SYDVKM. Between the trimmed V and J ends, which lost 4 bases and 8 bases, there was a span of 15 bases. In nucleotides, the CDR3 is TGTGCCAGCAGTTCTTACCAAGGAGTTCATGAGCAGTTCTTC. As protein: CASSSYQGVHEQFF.

The chain recombines TRBV2 with TRBJ2-7; D perhaps matches TRBD2 (6 bases). The V gene lost 6 bases and the J gene lost 6 bases, with 15 bases spanning the gap. The V gene's germline CDR1 is SNHLY and CDR2 FYNNEI. The CDR3 consists of 13 residues. The CDR3 coding sequence is TGTGCCAGCAGCGGGGGACCGGGGCGCGAGCAGTACTTC. It codes for CASSGGPGREQYF.

This clone has more than one count but fewer than ten. At one boundary the junction diverges from the germline segment, which might be a read error. The V call is TRBV6-6, the J call TRBJ1-1, with D possibly TRBD1 on 5 matching bases. In germline, CDR1 is MNHNY, CDR2 SVGAGI (reference sequence). This CDR3 is built from 14 residues. In nucleotides, the CDR3 is TGTGCCAGCAGGAAGGGGCAGGAAGGCACTGACGCTTTCTTT. Translation: CASRKGQEGTDAFF.

The chain carries TRBV10-3 and TRBJ2-1, with 8 bases identical to TRBD2. Looked up from germline, CDR1 is ENHRY and CDR2 is SYGVKD. CDR3 length: 17 residues. V lost 4 bases to trimming and J lost 5 bases; unmatched junction nucleotides: 13. DNA for the CDR3: TGTGCCATCAGTGCAGGCTCGGTCGCGGGAGGCCACAATGAGCAGTTCTTC. It translates to CAISAGSVAGGHNEQFF.

This CDR3 reads CASSPGQDVPQHF. CDR3 bases: TGTGCCAGCTCACCCGGACAGGACGTGCCCCAGCATTTT. The chain is built from TRBV18 and TRBJ1-5; TRBD1 aligns across 7 bases. This CDR3 spans 13 amino acids. The germline V gene has CDR1 KGHSH and CDR2 LQKENI. Trimming removed 3 bases from V and 9 bases from J; junction bases left unmatched: 5.

For this clone: In the same sample, other DNA sequences code for this CDR3. This chain connects TRBV9 to TRBJ2-7, with TRBD1 matching 8 bases. V was pared by 3 bases and J by 3 bases, with 2 bases of the junction left unmatched. CDR3 length equals 13 residues. Germline V gene data show CDR1 as SGDLS and CDR2 as YYNGEE. CDR3 in DNA: TGTGCCAGCAGCGGGACAGGGAGCTACGAGCAGTACTTC. Its protein product is CASSGTGSYEQYF.

This chain connects TRBV12-3 or TRBV12-4 to TRBJ2-7; a weak D match, TRBD1 (5 bases). Trimming stripped 6 bases from V and 6 bases from J, with 15 bases between. This CDR3 has 13 amino acids. CDR3: CASSPWGTGEQYF. CDR3 coding DNA: TGTGCCAGCAGCCCCTGGGGCACCGGCGAGCAGTACTTC.

This sequence joins TRBV7-2 and TRBJ2-3; TRBD1 matches at 10 bases. V dropped 5 bases and J dropped 6; count of bases not matched to a gene: 8. Looked up from germline, CDR1 is SGHTA and CDR2 is FQGNSA. This CDR3 spans 15 amino acids. The CDR3 bases are TGTGCCAGCAGCGTGCGACAGGGGGCGTGGGATACGCAGTATTTT. It yields the protein CASSVRQGAWDTQYF.

V and J are TRBV24-1 and TRBJ2-1; 13 bases align to TRBD2. The CDR3 has 17 residues. Trimming took 4 bases from V and 7 from J; bases not matched to a gene: 9. The germline V gene encodes CDR1 KGHDR and CDR2 SFDVKD. CDR3 amino acids: CATSDQRLAGGDNEQFF. CDR3 sequence (DNA): TGTGCCACCAGTGACCAAAGACTAGCGGGAGGTGATAATGAGCAGTTCTTC.

The chain couples TRBV28 to TRBJ2-7, with D unclear. CDR3 length: 11 amino acids. Germline CDR1 reads MDHEN; CDR2 reads SYDVKM. V was shortened by 6 bases and J by 6 bases, with 9 bases between the two germline ends. The CDR3 loop is CASSPGAEQYF. In DNA form, the CDR3 reads TGTGCCAGCAGCCCAGGCGCCGAGCAGTACTTC.

This chain joins TRBV7-2 and TRBJ2-3; 7 nucleotides agree with TRBD1. The CDR3 is 19 amino acids. Germline-derived CDR1 and CDR2 are SGHTA and FQGNSA. The junction had 23 bases not matched to a gene; V was cut back by 3 bases and J by 8 bases. The chain's CDR3 is CASSFTLGGSGQPGGTQYF. The CDR3 DNA follows: TGTGCCAGCAGCTTTACCTTAGGGGGATCGGGACAGCCAGGAGGTACGCAGTATTTT.

This rearrangement joins TRBV10-3 to TRBJ2-7, with TRBD2 identical over 10 bases. Germline V CDR1 and CDR2: ENHRY, SYGVKD. The CDR3 has 15 residues. V dropped 3 bases and J dropped 0; count of bases not matched to a gene: 2. The DNA for the CDR3 is TGTGCCATCAGTGACTCTAGCGGGGGCTCCTACGAGCAGTACTTC. It encodes CAISDSSGGSYEQYF.

The rearrangement joins TRBV30 to TRBJ2-2, with D uncertain. Trimming stripped 4 bases from V and 1 base from J, with 4 bases between. CDR1 is GTSNPN and CDR2 is SVGIG in the germline V gene (reference sequence). This CDR3 is 12 amino acids long. Here the CDR3 DNA reads TGTGCCTGGACAGGGAACACCGGGGAGCTGTTTTTT. Its translation is CAWTGNTGELFF.